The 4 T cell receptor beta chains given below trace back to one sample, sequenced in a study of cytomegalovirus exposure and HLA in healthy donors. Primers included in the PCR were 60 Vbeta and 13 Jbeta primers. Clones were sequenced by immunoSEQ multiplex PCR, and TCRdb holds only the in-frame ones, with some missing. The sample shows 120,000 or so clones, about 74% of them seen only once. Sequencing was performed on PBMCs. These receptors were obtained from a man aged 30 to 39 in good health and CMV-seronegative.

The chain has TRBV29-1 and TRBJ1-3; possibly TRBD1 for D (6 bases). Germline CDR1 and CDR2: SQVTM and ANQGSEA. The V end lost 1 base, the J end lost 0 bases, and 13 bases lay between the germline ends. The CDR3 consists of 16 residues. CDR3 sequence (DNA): TGCAGCGTTGAAGGTTTGGACAGCGGCTCTGGAAACACCATATATTTT. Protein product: CSVEGLDSGSGNTIYF.

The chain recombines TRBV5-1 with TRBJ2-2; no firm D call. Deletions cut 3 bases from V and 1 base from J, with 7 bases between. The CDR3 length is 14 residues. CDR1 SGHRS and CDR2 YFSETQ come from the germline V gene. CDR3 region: CASSYGGNTGELFF. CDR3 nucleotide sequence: TGCGCCAGCAGCTACGGTGGGAACACCGGGGAGCTGTTTTTT.

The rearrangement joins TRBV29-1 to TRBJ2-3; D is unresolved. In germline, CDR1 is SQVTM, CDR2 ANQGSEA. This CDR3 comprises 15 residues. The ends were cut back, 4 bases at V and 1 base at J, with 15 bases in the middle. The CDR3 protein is CSVVRSGFGTDTQYF. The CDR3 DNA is TGCAGCGTTGTTCGTTCCGGGTTCGGCACAGATACGCAGTATTTT.

The CDR3 nucleotides are TGCGCCAGCAGCCTCTCCGGGACAGGATCAAAGGGCTATGGCTACACCTTC. Its protein product is CASSLSGTGSKGYGYTF. The chain couples TRBV5-1 to TRBJ1-2, with 8 bases fitting TRBD1. Germline V gives CDR1 SGHRS, CDR2 YFSETQ. The CDR3 length is 17 residues. V was pared by 4 bases and J by 4 bases, with 15 bases of the junction left unmatched.